The 25 T cell receptor beta chains reported below all come from one sample, sequenced in a study of T cells in Graves' hyperthyroidism and ophthalmopathy. The CDR3 regions of TCR beta were amplified from RNA transcripts. TCR CDR3 underwent first-round RT-PCR with the HTBI primer set. TCRdb reprocessed the multiplex PCR reads via MiXCR and lists one record per CDR3 protein. The repertoire consists of around 490,000 distinct CDR3 sequences, with about 20% occurring once and the leading ten covering over 45%. Sequenced input: blood. These receptors originate from a man aged 40-49 years with Graves' ophthalmopathy.

This clonotype has a count of ten or more. The CDR3 region is CASIGLSTDTQYF. For the CDR3, the DNA is TGTGCCAGCATAGGACTGAGCACAGATACGCAGTATTTT. This chain uses TRBV7-9 with TRBJ2-3; a possible D gene is TRBD2 (5 bases). The ends were cut back, 7 bases at V and 0 bases at J, with 8 bases in the middle. Germline lookup yields CDR1 SEHNR and CDR2 FQNEAQ (reference sequence). The CDR3 has 13 residues.

This clonotype was seen many times. The V and J genes are TRBV2 and TRBJ1-5; the D is unclear. The CDR3 has 13 residues. The germline V gene encodes CDR1 SNHLY and CDR2 FYNNEI. V was cut by 4 bases and J by 5 bases, with 9 bases left in between. CDR3 region: CASSGHRDQPQHF. CDR3 nucleotide sequence: TGTGCCAGCAGTGGACACAGAGATCAGCCCCAGCATTTT.

The V call is TRBV6-5, the J call TRBJ1-1; the D is unclear. There are 13 residues in the CDR3. CDR1 is MNHEY, CDR2 SVGAGI, per germline. Trimming pared 2 bases from V and 4 bases from J, leaving 8 bases between. CDR3 sequence: CASSYRRGTEAFF. Here the CDR3 DNA reads TGTGCCAGCAGTTACCGCCGGGGCACTGAAGCTTTCTTT.

This clonotype was counted many times. The CDR3 is CASSHLFRNDPTKNIQYF. The CDR3, as DNA: TGTGCCAGCAGCCACCTATTTCGGAATGACCCAACCAAAAACATTCAGTACTTC. The rearrangement uses TRBV3-1 and TRBJ2-4; D not certain. In germline, CDR1 is LGHDT, CDR2 YNNKEL (reference sequence). The length of the CDR3 is 18 residues. The V end was cut by 3 bases, the J end by 2 bases, with 20 bases between.

This clonotype was counted between two and nine times. The V call is TRBV2, the J call TRBJ2-7; D is perhaps TRBD1 (6 bases). CDR1 and CDR2 (germline): SNHLY, FYNNEI. The CDR3 covers 11 residues. Between the trimmed V and J ends, which lost 6 bases and 6 bases, there was a span of 9 bases. The CDR3 spells CASSTGPEQYF. In DNA, the CDR3 is TGTGCCAGCAGCACAGGGCCCGAGCAGTACTTC.

This clonotype was detected ten times or more. For the CDR3, the DNA is TGTGCCAGCAGCCCCCCTTACGGGGGACGCACAGATACGCAGTATTTT. Encoded protein: CASSPPYGGRTDTQYF. This sequence joins TRBV7-3 and TRBJ2-3, with D possibly matching TRBD2 (6 bases). Germline CDR1 and CDR2: SGHTA and FQGTGA. Trimming took off 5 bases at V and 1 base at J, with 16 bases between the two ends. The CDR3 contains 16 residues. Combining the CDR3 with reference TRBV7-3 and TRBJ2-3 gives the whole variable domain GAGVSQTPSNKVTEKGKYVELRCDPISGHTALYWYRQSLGQGPEFLIYFQGTGAADDSGLPNDRFFAVRPEGSVSTLKIQRTERGDSAVYLCASSPPYGGRTDTQYFGPGTRLTVL.

This chain links TRBV2 with TRBJ1-2; D gene ambiguous. The germline gives CDR1 SNHLY, CDR2 FYNNEI. CDR3 length equals 16 residues. Between the trimmed V and J ends, which lost 6 bases and 1 base, there was a span of 18 bases. For the CDR3, the DNA is TGTGCCAGCAGCTCTTCCCTGGGCTATAGTAACTATGGCTACACCTTC. Protein: CASSSSLGYSNYGYTF.

J is TRBJ2-5 and V is TRBV4-2; D is uncertain. The germline V and J ends were trimmed by 3 bases and 5 bases, with 16 bases remaining between them. The CDR3 runs 15 residues. Germline assignment: CDR1 LGHNA and CDR2 YNFKEQ. The CDR3 nucleotides read TGTGCCAGCAGCCAGAGCCCGGACCGCGACGAGACCCAGTACTTC. Amino acid sequence: CASSQSPDRDETQYF.

This clonotype occurred many times. The CDR3 DNA is TGTGCCAGTCAGGGATCCCCTACCGCGGACGAGCAGTACTTC. This codes for CASQGSPTADEQYF. The chain joins TRBV6-1 to TRBJ2-7, with D maybe TRBD1 (5 bases). Germline CDR1 and CDR2: MNHNS and SASEGT. The ends were cut back, 9 bases at V and 5 bases at J, with 20 bases in the middle. This CDR3 contains 14 residues.

This clonotype was counted between two and nine times. The genes are TRBV5-1 and TRBJ2-1; TRBD1 is a possible D gene (5 bases). Germline V gene sequence: CDR1 SGHRS, CDR2 YFSETQ. Trimming cost V 0 bases and J 4 bases, with 11 bases left between them. The CDR3 loop spans 15 amino acids. The CDR3 loop reads CASSLEGSLYNEQFF. CDR3 nucleotides: TGCGCCAGCAGCTTGGAGGGGTCCTTATACAATGAGCAGTTCTTC.

This clonotype was picked up a small number of times. The genes are TRBV6-1 and TRBJ1-4; D ambiguous. Trimming cost V 7 bases and J 8 bases, with 17 bases left between them. Germline assignment: CDR1 MNHNS and CDR2 SASEGT. The CDR3 spans 14 residues. The CDR3 DNA is TGTGCCAGCAAGGCGGGATGGGCAGAAGAAAAACTGTTTTTT. It codes for CASKAGWAEEKLFF.

The chain links TRBV3-1 to TRBJ1-6; the match to TRBD1 covers 9 bases. The CDR3 contains 16 residues. V gave up 8 bases and J gave up 3 bases; unmatched junction bases: 8. CDR1 is LGHDT and CDR2 is YNNKEL in the germline V gene (reference sequence). The CDR3 protein is CASRRGQGGYNSPLHF. In DNA, the CDR3 is TGTGCCAGCCGGAGGGGACAGGGTGGCTATAATTCACCCCTCCACTTT.

This clonotype was picked up many times. The rearrangement uses TRBV28 and TRBJ2-7, with 12 bases matching TRBD2. The CDR3 has 17 amino acids. J gave up 2 bases and V 6 bases, and 11 bases lay outside the gene matches. The germline gives CDR1 MDHEN, CDR2 SYDVKM. The CDR3 loop is CASSLGPSGRAAYEQYF. The CDR3 bases are TGTGCCAGCAGCCTCGGGCCTAGCGGGAGGGCGGCCTACGAGCAGTACTTC. The whole variable domain, filled in from reference TRBV28 and TRBJ2-7, reads DVKVTQSSRYLVKRTGEKVFLECVQDMDHENMFWYRQDPGLGLRLIYFSYDVKMKEKGDIPEGYSVSREKKERFSLILESASTNQTSMYLCASSLGPSGRAAYEQYFGPGTRLTVT.

Only one count was recorded for this clonotype. The rearrangement joins TRBV24-1 to TRBJ2-3; no clear D. Germline V gene sequence: CDR1 KGHDR, CDR2 SFDVKD. The CDR3 extends over 13 amino acids. With 5 bases removed from V and 1 base from J, the gap between germline ends came to 6 bases. The DNA for the CDR3 is TGTGCCACCAGTGGCAGCGGCACAGATACGCAGTATTTT. This gives the protein CATSGSGTDTQYF.

The chain employs TRBV7-8 and TRBJ1-1; D might be TRBD1 (5 bases). Germline CDR1 reads SGHVS; CDR2 reads FQNEAQ. Trimming stripped 3 bases from V and 3 bases from J, with 14 bases between. This CDR3 contains 15 residues. CDR3 in DNA: TGTGCCAGCAGCTTCCTCGGCGGGGCTGACACTGAAGCTTTCTTT. This sequence encodes CASSFLGGADTEAFF.

This clonotype has just a few counts. The chain couples TRBV5-5 to TRBJ1-1, with a possible D match to TRBD1 (5 bases). The V and J ends lost 5 bases and 3 bases respectively, with 14 bases between them. CDR3 size: 14 residues. CDR1 and CDR2 (germline): SGHKS, YYEKEE (reference sequence). CDR3: CASRIGGRYTEAFF. Here the CDR3 DNA reads TGTGCCAGCAGGATTGGGGGGAGGTACACTGAAGCTTTCTTT.

In its sample, this clonotype was seen a few times. J is TRBJ2-1 and V is TRBV11-2; the match to TRBD1 covers 9 bases. Germline CDR1 reads SGHAT; CDR2 reads FQNNGV. The CDR3 contains 16 residues. The ends lost 1 base at V and 4 bases at J; junction bases unmatched: 5. The chain's CDR3 is CASSLGYRGLYNEQFF. The CDR3 DNA is TGTGCCAGCAGCTTAGGATACAGGGGGCTTTACAATGAGCAGTTCTTC.

This clonotype was detected only a few times. The chain uses TRBV7-9 and TRBJ2-1; 7 bases are a match to TRBD2. The CDR3 spans 16 residues. The germline gives CDR1 SEHNR, CDR2 FQNEAQ (reference sequence). V lost 4 bases, J lost 1 base, and 7 bases stayed unmatched. CDR3 sequence reads: CASSSRRERSYNEQFF. The CDR3 DNA reads TGTGCCAGCAGCTCCCGGCGGGAGCGTTCCTACAATGAGCAGTTCTTC.

The J gene is TRBJ2-3, the V gene TRBV18, with D possibly called TRBD1 or TRBD2 (5 bases each). Germline-derived CDR1 and CDR2 are KGHSH and LQKENI. This CDR3 has 17 amino acids. V was trimmed by 6 bases and J by 4 bases, leaving 23 bases between them. For the CDR3, the DNA is TGTGCCAGCTCGCTCGCCGGGGACGCCTCCTTTGCAGATACGCAGTATTTT. This translates into CASSLAGDASFADTQYF.

The chain links TRBV5-4 to TRBJ2-5; 8 bases match TRBD1. CDR1 and CDR2 (germline): SGHNT, YYREEE (reference sequence). The CDR3 has 16 residues. The trim removed 3 bases at V and 2 bases at J, leaving 9 bases unmatched. The CDR3 loop is CASSSRTGRKQETQYF. The DNA of the CDR3 is TGTGCCAGCAGCTCCCGGACAGGGAGGAAACAAGAGACCCAGTACTTC.

This clonotype came up many times. V is TRBV19 and J is TRBJ1-2; 7 bases agree with TRBD1. V was clipped by 5 bases and J by 8 bases; unmatched bases: 11. There are 14 residues in the CDR3. Germline CDR1 LNHDA, CDR2 SQIVND (reference sequence). CDR3 protein: CASSAAQGQGGYTF. CDR3 bases: TGTGCCAGTAGTGCGGCACAGGGGCAAGGCGGCTACACCTTC.

The chain is built from TRBV6-2 or TRBV6-3 and TRBJ2-4, with D unclear. The CDR3 has 17 residues. V was pared by 2 bases and J by 0 bases, with 14 bases between. From germline, CDR1 is MNHEY and CDR2 SVGEGT. CDR3 bases: TGTGCCAGCAGTTACGTCCAGCCAGGAGTAGCCAAAAACATTCAGTACTTC. Residues: CASSYVQPGVAKNIQYF.

V and J are TRBV18 and TRBJ1-4, with D unresolved. Trimming took 2 bases from V and 7 from J, leaving 11 bases between them. The CDR3 loop spans 14 amino acids. Germline CDR1 KGHSH, CDR2 LQKENI. The CDR3, as DNA: TGTGCCAGCTCACCAAGTCCCGAGAGTGAAAAACTGTTTTTT. Translated, it gives CASSPSPESEKLFF.

The CDR3, as DNA: TGCAGCGTTGGAAGGGGGGGGCTTGGCTACACCTTC. This sequence encodes CSVGRGGLGYTF. This chain connects TRBV29-1 to TRBJ1-2; D possibly corresponds to TRBD1 (6 bases). The ends were cut back, 4 bases at V and 7 bases at J, with 13 bases in the middle. Germline lookup yields CDR1 SQVTM and CDR2 ANQGSEA. There are 12 residues in the CDR3. Supplemented by reference TRBV29-1 and TRBJ1-2, the full variable domain reads SAVISQKPSRDICQRGTSLTIQCQVDSQVTMMFWYRQQPGQSLTLIATANQGSEATYESGFVIDKFPISRPNLTFSTLTVSNMSPEDSSIYLCSVGRGGLGYTFGSGTRLTVV.

V gene TRBV19 combines with J gene TRBJ1-2; 8 bases fit TRBD1. V lost 5 bases to trimming and J lost 0 bases; unmatched junction nucleotides: 8. The CDR3 has 16 residues. Germline V gene lookup returns CDR1 LNHDA and CDR2 SQIVND (reference sequence). In DNA, the CDR3 is TGTGCCAGTAGTGAGCCCCAGGGGGCAGCTAACTATGGCTACACCTTC. Its protein product is CASSEPQGAANYGYTF.